Many counts were recorded for the clone carrying this T cell receptor (beta chain). Libraries for TCRalpha and TCRbeta carried sample barcodes and unique molecular identifiers via 5'RACE. TCRdb recomputed calls from the 5' RACE reads with MiXCR, one row per CDR3 protein. The sample consists of about 210,000 distinct CDR3 sequences, roughly a tenth of them appearing once. The sample originates from a study of T-cell memory formation after mild COVID-19. CDR1 is SGHRS and CDR2 is YFSETQ in the germline V gene. The CDR3 consists of 16 residues. Trimming cost V 5 bases and J 2 bases; bases outside gene matches: 5.

This sequence joins TRBV5-1 and TRBJ2-2; 11 bases line up with TRBD2. Material: PBMCs or a T cell subset sorted from them (not recorded which). This sequence was found in a man between 18 and 35 years old who had mild COVID-19 (a few samples of this study predate the infection). Cell type and time point are not known. Here the CDR3 DNA reads TGCGCCAGCAGTCCGGGACTAGCGGAAAACACCGGGGAGCTGTTTTTT. It specifies CASSPGLAENTGELFF.